These 27 T cell receptor beta chains share one sample of origin, sequenced in a study of cytomegalovirus exposure and HLA in healthy donors. The PCR was carried out with 60 Vbeta primers and 13 Jbeta primers. Assay: immunoSEQ multiplex PCR; the TCRdb copy retains only in-frame clones and omits some. The table gives roughly 30,000 clones; the top ten clones make up less than 6% of it. Sequencing input: PBMCs. The origin of the receptors is a female donor in good health and CMV-seronegative.

V is TRBV11-2 and J is TRBJ2-7, with D perhaps matching TRBD2 (6 bases). The CDR3 covers 20 residues. The germline gives CDR1 SGHAT, CDR2 FQNNGV. The germline V and J ends were trimmed by 0 bases and 3 bases, with 27 bases remaining between them. CDR3 DNA sequence: TGTGCCAGCAGCTTAGAGGATGGGGACTCTCGGTACAGACCATACTACGAGCAGTACTTC. Protein: CASSLEDGDSRYRPYYEQYF.

The chain couples TRBV5-4 to TRBJ1-1, with 8 bases lining up with TRBD1. CDR3 length equals 15 residues. CDR1 is SGHNT and CDR2 is YYREEE in the germline V gene (reference sequence). V lost 4 bases to trimming and J lost 5 bases; unmatched junction nucleotides: 10. CDR3: CASSRGVTGGTEAFF. The CDR3 nucleotides are TGTGCCAGCAGCCGGGGGGTCACAGGGGGAACTGAAGCTTTCTTT.

CDR3 protein: CASSPAGGQPQHF. CDR3 sequence (DNA): TGTGCCAGCAGCCCGGCCGGGGGGCAGCCCCAGCATTTT. This sequence joins TRBV7-9 and TRBJ1-5; the D gene is possibly TRBD1 (5 bases). The CDR3 spans 13 residues. V was trimmed by 5 bases and J by 7 bases, leaving 12 bases between them. Germline CDR1 reads SEHNR; CDR2 reads FQNEAQ (reference sequence).

The chain recombines TRBV7-9 with TRBJ1-5; weak D call: TRBD1 (6 bases). The germline gives CDR1 SEHNR, CDR2 FQNEAQ (reference sequence). Trimming removed 5 bases from V and 4 bases from J, with 9 bases in between. This CDR3 spans 13 amino acids. The CDR3 is CASSNTGNQPQHF. The CDR3 nucleotides are TGTGCCAGCAGCAACACAGGGAATCAGCCCCAGCATTTT.

The chain couples TRBV9 to TRBJ1-2; weak D call: TRBD1 (6 bases). This CDR3 spans 14 amino acids. Trimming removed 3 bases from V and 8 bases from J, with 17 bases in between. Looked up from germline, CDR1 is SGDLS and CDR2 is YYNGEE. The CDR3 DNA sequence: TGTGCCAGCAGCGCAGAACAGGGTAGAGTCGGCTACACCTTC. It is translated as CASSAEQGRVGYTF.

Written as DNA, the CDR3 is TGTGCCAGCAGTGAGAACGCAGTTTCCGAGCAGTACTTC. Residues: CASSENAVSEQYF. The rearrangement links TRBV6-4 to TRBJ2-7; D is ambiguous. The germline V gene has CDR1 MRHNA and CDR2 SNTAGT. Deletions cut 3 bases from V and 6 bases from J, with 12 bases between. CDR3 length: 13 amino acids.

The chain combines TRBV7-2 with TRBJ1-2; weak D call: TRBD1 (5 bases). Germline V gene data show CDR1 as SGHTA and CDR2 as FQGNSA. The V end was cut by 2 bases, the J end by 6 bases, with 10 bases between. This CDR3 has 13 residues. The CDR3 DNA is TGTGCCAGCAGCTTATGGGCGGGGGATGGCTACACCTTC. It encodes CASSLWAGDGYTF. Full variable domain (rest looked up from reference TRBV7-2 and TRBJ1-2): GAGVSQSPSNKVTEKGKDVELRCDPISGHTALYWYRQSLGQGLEFLIYFQGNSAPDKSGLPSDRFSAERTGGSVSTLTIQRTQQEDSAVYLCASSLWAGDGYTFGSGTRLTVV.

This chain links TRBV6-1 with TRBJ2-7; 7 nucleotides line up with TRBD2. This CDR3 is built from 16 residues. Germline V CDR1 and CDR2: MNHNS, SASEGT. V dropped 3 bases and J dropped 0; count of bases not matched to a gene: 8. The CDR3 DNA is TGTGCCAGCAGTGAGTCGGGGGGACTGAGCTCCTACGAGCAGTACTTC. This encodes CASSESGGLSSYEQYF.

The V and J genes are TRBV6-5 and TRBJ1-4; D is undetermined. Trimming removed 6 bases at V and 7 bases at J, with 18 bases between. The germline V gene has CDR1 MNHEY and CDR2 SVGAGI. The CDR3 contains 15 residues. The CDR3 nucleotides read TGTGCCAGCAGCGGGTCCGGGAGGCGGGCTGAAAAACTGTTTTTT. Its translation: CASSGSGRRAEKLFF.

The rearrangement uses TRBV5-1 and TRBJ1-4, with a tentative D call TRBD1 (6 bases). This CDR3 spans 15 amino acids. Trimming removed 3 bases at V and 3 bases at J, with 12 bases between. Germline CDR1 and CDR2: SGHRS and YFSETQ. For the CDR3, the DNA is TGCGCCAGCAGCTCAGCAGGGGTGGCTAATGAAAAACTGTTTTTT. It encodes CASSSAGVANEKLFF.

The J gene is TRBJ1-6, the V gene TRBV6-1; 7 nucleotides agree with TRBD1. Trimming removed 7 bases from V and 5 bases from J; junction bases left unmatched: 8. Looked up from germline, CDR1 is MNHNS and CDR2 is SASEGT. CDR3 length: 15 amino acids. The CDR3 loop is CASTTRQGNNSPLHF. CDR3 DNA sequence: TGTGCCAGCACTACTCGACAGGGCAATAATTCACCCCTCCACTTT.

The genes are TRBV6-5 and TRBJ1-3, with 7 bases identical to TRBD1. Unmatched junction bases numbered 3, after V lost 7 bases and J lost 0 bases. There are 14 residues in the CDR3. Germline values: CDR1 MNHEY, CDR2 SVGAGI. CDR3 nucleotide sequence: TGTGCCAGCAAAAGGGACAGCTCTGGAAACACCATATATTTT. Protein: CASKRDSSGNTIYF.

The V call is TRBV18, the J call TRBJ1-1; D possibly corresponds to TRBD1 (6 bases). CDR1 KGHSH and CDR2 LQKENI come from the germline V gene. There are 15 residues in the CDR3. V was pared by 3 bases and J by 1 base, with 12 bases between. CDR3 loop: CASSPSLGGNTEAFF. The CDR3 DNA reads as TGTGCCAGCTCACCGTCCTTAGGGGGGAACACTGAAGCTTTCTTT.

The genes are TRBV5-6 and TRBJ1-4; possibly TRBD1 for D (6 bases). V lost 3 bases and J 8 bases, leaving 20 bases between the germline ends. Per the germline V gene, CDR1 is SGHDT and CDR2 is YYEEEE. The CDR3 covers 16 residues. CDR3 protein: CASSSWSQGYGEKLFF. CDR3 DNA: TGTGCCAGCAGCTCGTGGAGCCAGGGGTATGGGGAAAAACTGTTTTTT.

The rearrangement joins TRBV19 to TRBJ1-3, with TRBD1 identical over 9 bases. Looked up from germline, CDR1 is LNHDA and CDR2 is SQIVND (reference sequence). The V gene end was trimmed by 5 bases and the J gene end by 3 bases; junction bases not matched to a gene: 11. The CDR3 is made up of 17 amino acids. DNA for the CDR3: TGTGCCAGTAGTGCTTCCCACACAGGGGGCGGTGGAAACACCATATATTTT. Translated: CASSASHTGGGGNTIYF.

The gene calls are TRBV28 and TRBJ2-7, with D possibly matching TRBD1 (6 bases). V lost 8 bases and J lost 3, with 14 bases in between. CDR3 length: 13 residues. The germline CDR1 and CDR2 sequences are MDHEN and SYDVKM. In DNA, the CDR3 is TGTGCCAGCGAGGGGGACAAACACTACGAGCAGTACTTC. Translating gives CASEGDKHYEQYF.

The chain uses TRBV5-4 and TRBJ2-4; 8 bases are shared with TRBD1. Germline CDR1 and CDR2: SGHNT and YYREEE (reference sequence). This CDR3 has 13 residues. The V and J ends lost 4 bases and 8 bases, in that order; junction bases with no gene match: 5. For the CDR3, the DNA is TGTGCCAGCAGCACGACAGGGGTTGACATTCAGTACTTC. Translated, it gives CASSTTGVDIQYF.

The gene calls are TRBV15 and TRBJ1-1; 7 nucleotides line up with TRBD1. The CDR3 runs 14 residues. Losses at the gene ends were 6 bases for V and 4 bases for J; bases not matched to a gene: 8. Germline V gives CDR1 LNHNV, CDR2 YYDKDF (reference sequence). The CDR3 nucleotides are TGTGCCACCAGGATTGGGACAGTGACCACTGAAGCTTTCTTT. This encodes CATRIGTVTTEAFF.

This sequence joins TRBV7-2 and TRBJ1-1; D is uncertain. V lost 3 bases and J 4 bases, leaving 15 bases between the germline ends. The CDR3 loop spans 15 amino acids. CDR1 is SGHTA, CDR2 FQGNSA, per germline. CDR3 sequence: CASSFVSGQTTEAFF. The CDR3 nucleotides read TGTGCCAGCAGCTTCGTCTCGGGTCAAACCACTGAAGCTTTCTTT.

J is TRBJ2-5 and V is TRBV11-2; possible D gene TRBD2, 6 bases. The CDR3 loop spans 14 amino acids. The V and J ends lost 1 base and 10 bases respectively, with 16 bases between them. Germline V gives CDR1 SGHAT, CDR2 FQNNGV. CDR3 in amino acids: CASSLGEDAQGQYF. DNA of the CDR3: TGTGCCAGCAGCTTAGGGGAGGACGCTCAGGGCCAGTACTTC.

This chain uses TRBV4-2 with TRBJ2-5; TRBD1 matches 9 bases. The germline V gene has CDR1 LGHNA and CDR2 YNFKEQ. After removal of 3 bases from V and 4 bases from J, the junction contained 15 bases not matched to a gene. The CDR3 covers 18 residues. The CDR3 nucleotides are TGTGCCAGCAGCCACCTAAAACAGGGGGCGCCTTCTGGAGAGACCCAGTACTTC. Its translation is CASSHLKQGAPSGETQYF.

The chain uses TRBV9 and TRBJ2-3, with a possible D match to TRBD2 (5 bases). The V gene's germline CDR1 is SGDLS and CDR2 YYNGEE. The CDR3 totals 14 residues. Deletions cut 3 bases from V and 6 bases from J, with 14 bases between. The DNA of the CDR3 is TGTGCCAGCAGCGCAGGCCGGGGTTTGGATACGCAGTATTTT. It is translated as CASSAGRGLDTQYF.

The chain combines TRBV6-1 with TRBJ1-1, with D uncertain. The CDR3 contains 12 residues. Trimming stripped 10 bases from V and 5 bases from J, with 14 bases between. Germline CDR1 is MNHNS and CDR2 is SASEGT. CDR3 sequence: CAIRHPGTEAFF. CDR3 bases: TGTGCCATTCGTCACCCGGGGACTGAAGCTTTCTTT.

The chain carries TRBV2 and TRBJ1-5; a weak D match, TRBD1 (6 bases). Per germline, CDR1 SNHLY and CDR2 FYNNEI. The CDR3 runs 18 residues. Trimming took off 4 bases at V and 0 bases at J, with 19 bases between the two ends. The CDR3 sequence: CASSVRPPGQSSNQPQHF. DNA for the CDR3: TGTGCCAGCAGTGTACGACCTCCCGGACAGAGTAGCAATCAGCCCCAGCATTTT.

CDR3 residues: CASRREGTSGSYEQYF. The CDR3 DNA sequence: TGTGCCAGCCGGAGAGAGGGGACTAGCGGCTCCTACGAGCAGTACTTC. The genes are TRBV11-2 and TRBJ2-7, with 11 bases lining up with TRBD2. Germline V CDR1 and CDR2: SGHAT, FQNNGV. The V segment lost 8 bases and the J segment 0 bases; nucleotides outside the gene matches: 9. The CDR3 sequence is 16 residues long.

The rearrangement joins TRBV9 to TRBJ2-3; a possible D gene is TRBD2 (5 bases). CDR3 size: 15 residues. Germline assignment: CDR1 SGDLS and CDR2 YYNGEE. The V end was cut by 0 bases, the J end by 0 bases, with 8 bases between. CDR3 coding DNA: TGTGCCAGCAGCGTAGGCCTAGCCAGCACAGATACGCAGTATTTT. It codes for CASSVGLASTDTQYF.

The V and J genes are TRBV28 and TRBJ2-7; 8 nucleotides match TRBD1. The CDR3 spans 14 residues. Germline V CDR1 and CDR2: MDHEN, SYDVKM. V dropped 5 bases and J dropped 2; count of bases not matched to a gene: 5. The CDR3, as DNA: TGTGCCAGCAGTCTCAGACAGGGGACCTACGAGCAGTACTTC. This sequence encodes CASSLRQGTYEQYF. The variable domain in full, with the rest retrieved from reference TRBV28 and TRBJ2-7, is DVKVTQSSRYLVKRTGEKVFLECVQDMDHENMFWYRQDPGLGLRLIYFSYDVKMKEKGDIPEGYSVSREKKERFSLILESASTNQTSMYLCASSLRQGTYEQYFGPGTRLTVT.